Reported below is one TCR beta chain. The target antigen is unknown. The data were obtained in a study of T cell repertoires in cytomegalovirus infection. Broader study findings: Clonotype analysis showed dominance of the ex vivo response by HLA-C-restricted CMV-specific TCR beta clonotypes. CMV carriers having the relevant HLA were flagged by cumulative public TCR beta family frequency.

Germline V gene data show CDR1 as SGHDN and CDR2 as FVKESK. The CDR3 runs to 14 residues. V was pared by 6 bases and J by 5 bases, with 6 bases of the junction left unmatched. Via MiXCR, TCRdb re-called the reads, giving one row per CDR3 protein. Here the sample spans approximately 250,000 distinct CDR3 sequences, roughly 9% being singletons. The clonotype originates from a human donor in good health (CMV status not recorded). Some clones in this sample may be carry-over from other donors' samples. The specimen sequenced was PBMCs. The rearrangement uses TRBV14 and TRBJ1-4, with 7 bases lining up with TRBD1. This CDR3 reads CASSHRGGNEKLFF. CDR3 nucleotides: TGTGCCAGCAGTCACAGGGGAGGCAATGAAAAACTGTTTTTT.